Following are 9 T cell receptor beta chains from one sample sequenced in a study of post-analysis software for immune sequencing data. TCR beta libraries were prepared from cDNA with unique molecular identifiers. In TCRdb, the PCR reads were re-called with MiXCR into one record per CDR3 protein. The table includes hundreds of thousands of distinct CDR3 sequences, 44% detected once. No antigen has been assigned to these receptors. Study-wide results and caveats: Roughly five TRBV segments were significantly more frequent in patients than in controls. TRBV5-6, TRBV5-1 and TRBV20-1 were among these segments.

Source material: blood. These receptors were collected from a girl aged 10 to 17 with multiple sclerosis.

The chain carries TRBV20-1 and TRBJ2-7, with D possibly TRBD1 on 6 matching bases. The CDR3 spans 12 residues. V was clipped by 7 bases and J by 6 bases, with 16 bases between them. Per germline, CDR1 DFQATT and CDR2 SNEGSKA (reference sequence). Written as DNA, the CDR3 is TGCAGTGATTGGGACATAGCCGTCGAGCAGTACTTC. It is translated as CSDWDIAVEQYF.

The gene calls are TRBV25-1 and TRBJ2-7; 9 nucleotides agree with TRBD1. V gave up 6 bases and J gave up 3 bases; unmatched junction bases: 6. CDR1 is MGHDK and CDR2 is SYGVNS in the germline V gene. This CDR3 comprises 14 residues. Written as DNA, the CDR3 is TGTGCCAGCAGGCCGCCGGGACAGGGCTACGAGCAGTACTTC. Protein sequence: CASRPPGQGYEQYF.

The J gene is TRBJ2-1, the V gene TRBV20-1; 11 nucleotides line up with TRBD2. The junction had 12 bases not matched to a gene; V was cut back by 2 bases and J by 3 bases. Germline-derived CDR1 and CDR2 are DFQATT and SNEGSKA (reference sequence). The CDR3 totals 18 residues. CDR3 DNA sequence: TGCAGTGCTAGACGTCTAGCGGGGGGCCTGACCAACTACAATGAGCAGTTCTTC. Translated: CSARRLAGGLTNYNEQFF.

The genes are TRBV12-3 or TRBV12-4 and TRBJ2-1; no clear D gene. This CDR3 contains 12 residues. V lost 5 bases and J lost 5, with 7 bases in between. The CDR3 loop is CASSRSNNEQFF. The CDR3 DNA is TGTGCCAGCAGTAGAAGTAACAATGAGCAGTTCTTC.

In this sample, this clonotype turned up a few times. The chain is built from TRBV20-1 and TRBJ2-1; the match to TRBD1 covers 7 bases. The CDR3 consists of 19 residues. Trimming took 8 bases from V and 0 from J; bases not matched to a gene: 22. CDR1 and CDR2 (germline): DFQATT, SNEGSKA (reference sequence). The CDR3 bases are TGCAGTCCCGATCTTCGGGATACGAAGGGGGCAACCTCCTACAATGAGCAGTTCTTC. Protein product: CSPDLRDTKGATSYNEQFF.

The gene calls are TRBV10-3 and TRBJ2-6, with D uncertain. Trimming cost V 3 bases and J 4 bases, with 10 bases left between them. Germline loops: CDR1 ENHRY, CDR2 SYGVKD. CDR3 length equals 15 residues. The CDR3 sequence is CAISEQLKGANVLTF. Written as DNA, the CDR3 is TGTGCCATCAGTGAACAGTTGAAAGGGGCCAACGTCCTGACTTTC.

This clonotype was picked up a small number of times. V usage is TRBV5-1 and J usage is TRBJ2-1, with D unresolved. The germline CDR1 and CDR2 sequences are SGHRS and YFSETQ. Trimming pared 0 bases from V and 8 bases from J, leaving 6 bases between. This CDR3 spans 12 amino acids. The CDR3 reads CASSLVHDEQFF. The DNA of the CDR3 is TGCGCCAGCAGCTTGGTCCACGATGAGCAGTTCTTC.

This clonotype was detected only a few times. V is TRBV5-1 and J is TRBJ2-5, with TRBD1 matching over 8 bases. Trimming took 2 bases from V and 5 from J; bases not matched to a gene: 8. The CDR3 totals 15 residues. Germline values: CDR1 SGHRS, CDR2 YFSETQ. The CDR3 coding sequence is TGCGCCAGCAGCTTCCTGACAGGGGAAGCGGAGACCCAGTACTTC. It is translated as CASSFLTGEAETQYF.

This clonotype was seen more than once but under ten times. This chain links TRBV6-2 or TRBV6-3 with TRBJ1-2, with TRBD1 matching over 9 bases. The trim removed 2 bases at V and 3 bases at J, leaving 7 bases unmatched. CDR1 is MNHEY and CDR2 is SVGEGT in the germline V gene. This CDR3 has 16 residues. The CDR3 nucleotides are TGTGCCAGCAGTTACCCGGGACAGGGAATGGACTATGGCTACACCTTC. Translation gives CASSYPGQGMDYGYTF.